This record concerns one T cell receptor (beta chain) sequence. Time point defined: blood 4 weeks post-SBRT, at nephrectomy. The treatment: 15 Gy SBRT to primary tumor, nephrectomy 4 weeks later. These data originate in a study of radiation and T cells in renal cell carcinoma. CDR3 length: 14 amino acids. J gave up 1 base and V 7 bases, and 5 bases lay outside the gene matches. Germline V gene sequence: CDR1 ENHRY, CDR2 SYGVKD. Sequencing used immunoSEQ multiplex PCR; TCRdb keeps in-frame clones, though not all of them. This table holds 130,000 to 150,000 clones, 65% to 90% found once. This sequence joins TRBV10-3 and TRBJ1-1; 8 bases match TRBD1. The specimen comprised blood, sampled from a patient whose treatment included radiotherapy and nephrectomy. This TCR was sampled from a woman in her forties or fifties with renal cell carcinoma. The CDR3 nucleotides read TGTGCCATCACCCTGGACAGGGAGAACACTGAAGCTTTCTTT. Translating gives CAITLDRENTEAFF.